These 27 T cell receptor beta chains originate from one sample sequenced in a study of OX40 agonist ivuxolimab in advanced cancers. Profiled with immunoSEQ multiplex PCR; TCRdb holds only in-frame clones, not every one. In the table there are fewer than 80,000 clones, roughly nine tenths of which are singletons. The starting material was CD4+ or CD8+ T cells sorted from blood, obtained in a trial of the OX40 agonist ivuxolimab. The receptors derive from an adult with an advanced solid tumor such as melanoma, head and neck, liver or kidney cancer.

This chain links TRBV19 with TRBJ2-2; 8 bases fit TRBD1. The CDR3 is made up of 16 amino acids. V lost 5 bases to trimming and J lost 4 bases; unmatched junction nucleotides: 9. Germline CDR1 and CDR2: LNHDA and SQIVND (reference sequence). In DNA form, the CDR3 reads TGTGCCAGTAGTCCCTGGACAGGGACGGGCACCGGGGAGCTGTTTTTT. It is translated as CASSPWTGTGTGELFF.

The CDR3 spells CASSIVSTDTQYF. CDR3 DNA: TGTGCCAGCAGCATCGTTAGCACAGATACGCAGTATTTT. The gene calls are TRBV7-2 and TRBJ2-3; D is unresolved. Germline V lookup: CDR1 SGHTA, CDR2 FQGNSA. This CDR3 has 13 amino acids. V lost 5 bases and J 0 bases, leaving 6 bases between the germline ends.

The chain combines TRBV30 with TRBJ2-2, with D perhaps TRBD1 (7 bases). The germline CDR1 and CDR2 sequences are GTSNPN and SVGIG (reference sequence). Trimming shortened V by 1 base and J by 5 bases, and 20 bases separated the two germline ends. The CDR3 covers 17 residues. CDR3 residues: CAWSDIGGAGLTGELFF. The CDR3 region has the DNA TGTGCCTGGAGTGATATAGGGGGCGCAGGACTAACCGGGGAGCTGTTTTTT.

The CDR3 is CASSPDSHEQYF. The CDR3 region has the DNA TGTGCCAGCAGCCCCGACAGTCACGAGCAGTACTTC. The V and J genes are TRBV7-9 and TRBJ2-7; weak D call: TRBD1 (5 bases). The germline V gene has CDR1 SEHNR and CDR2 FQNEAQ (reference sequence). With 5 bases removed from V and 5 bases from J, the gap between germline ends came to 10 bases. This CDR3 spans 12 amino acids.

The chain carries TRBV9 and TRBJ2-7; 7 bases are a match to TRBD1. J lost 5 bases, V lost 4 bases, and 9 bases had no gene match. Germline loops: CDR1 SGDLS, CDR2 YYNGEE. The CDR3 has 14 amino acids. The CDR3, as DNA: TGTGCCAGCAGCCCGTGGGACAGCGCCGACGAGCAGTACTTC. Translated, it gives CASSPWDSADEQYF. The variable domain in full, with the rest retrieved from reference TRBV9 and TRBJ2-7, is DSGVTQTPKHLITATGQRVTLRCSPRSGDLSVYWYQQSLDQGLQFLIQYYNGEERAKGNILERFSAQQFPDLHSELNLSSLELGDSALYFCASSPWDSADEQYFGPGTRLTVT.

CDR3 protein: CASSPGLDSLDEQYF. Written as DNA, the CDR3 is TGTGCCAGCAGCCCTGGTCTGGACAGTCTTGACGAGCAGTACTTC. This chain joins TRBV11-3 and TRBJ2-7, with D possibly being TRBD1 (6 bases). Germline V gives CDR1 SGHNT, CDR2 YENEEA. The CDR3 runs to 15 residues. V was cut by 5 bases and J by 5 bases, with 19 bases left in between. Drawing the rest from reference TRBV11-3 and TRBJ2-7, the complete variable domain is EAGVVQSPRYKIIEKKQPVAFWCNPISGHNTLYWYLQNLGQGPELLIRYENEEAVDDSQLPKDRFSAERLKGVDSTLKIQPAELGDSAVYLCASSPGLDSLDEQYFGPGTRLTVT.

The rearrangement links TRBV6-6 to TRBJ2-2, with 7 bases lining up with TRBD1. With V trimmed by 6 bases and J by 4 bases, 11 bases remained unmatched. CDR1 is MNHNY, CDR2 SVGAGI, per germline (reference sequence). The CDR3 is 16 residues long. In nucleotides, the CDR3 is TGTGCCAGCAGAGCCGGGGACAGCCGCTTCACCGGGGAGCTGTTTTTT. It is translated as CASRAGDSRFTGELFF.

The gene calls are TRBV28 and TRBJ2-5; D is uncertain. Germline V gene data show CDR1 as MDHEN and CDR2 as SYDVKM. The CDR3 runs 12 residues. Between the trimmed V and J ends, which lost 8 bases and 1 base, there was a span of 8 bases. The CDR3 DNA reads as TGTGCCAGCCACAGCGCCCAAGAGACCCAGTACTTC. As protein: CASHSAQETQYF.

This chain links TRBV5-6 with TRBJ2-7; 7 nucleotides line up with TRBD1. The length of the CDR3 is 15 residues. V lost 2 bases and J lost 6; bases outside the gene matches: 11. Germline CDR1 is SGHDT and CDR2 is YYEEEE. CDR3 DNA: TGTGCCAGCAGCTTATTGACAGGGATGTGGCGCGAGCAGTACTTC. Protein product: CASSLLTGMWREQYF.

The V and J genes are TRBV18 and TRBJ1-5, with TRBD1 matching over 8 bases. Trimming removed 3 bases from V and 5 bases from J; junction bases left unmatched: 3. The CDR3 is 14 amino acids. CDR1 is KGHSH and CDR2 is LQKENI in the germline V gene. The CDR3 is CASSPTGDDQPQHF. In nucleotides, the CDR3 is TGTGCCAGCTCACCGACAGGGGACGATCAGCCCCAGCATTTT.

The CDR3 protein is CASSQGLREGETQYF. The CDR3 DNA follows: TGTGCCAGCAGCCAAGGGCTCAGGGAGGGAGAGACCCAGTACTTC. The V gene is TRBV4-2, the J gene TRBJ2-5; 7 bases are shared with TRBD2. The CDR3 is made up of 15 amino acids. V gave up 1 base and J gave up 4 bases; unmatched junction bases: 6. Germline values: CDR1 LGHNA, CDR2 YNFKEQ.

V is TRBV7-2 and J is TRBJ2-3; 12 nucleotides align to TRBD2. The V gene's germline CDR1 is SGHTA and CDR2 FQGNSA. Trimming cost V 5 bases and J 2 bases; bases outside gene matches: 5. The CDR3 extends over 16 amino acids. CDR3 sequence: CASSDLAGGLTDTQYF. The CDR3 region has the DNA TGTGCCAGCAGCGATCTAGCGGGGGGGCTCACAGATACGCAGTATTTT.

The chain carries TRBV27 and TRBJ1-2, with TRBD1 matching 12 bases. V shed 6 bases, J shed 6 bases, and the junction held 14 bases outside the gene matches. This CDR3 has 17 residues. Germline V gene data show CDR1 as MNHEY and CDR2 as SMNVEV (reference sequence). This CDR3 reads CASRETGTGGFLNGYTF. In DNA form, the CDR3 reads TGTGCCAGCAGGGAAACCGGGACAGGGGGCTTTTTGAATGGCTACACCTTC.

The chain uses TRBV5-5 and TRBJ2-5; D unclear. Trimming stripped 0 bases from V and 2 bases from J, with 8 bases between. This CDR3 comprises 14 residues. Germline CDR1 and CDR2: SGHKS and YYEKEE (reference sequence). CDR3 in amino acids: CASSLGQVQETQYF. As DNA, the CDR3 is TGTGCCAGCAGCTTGGGGCAGGTACAAGAGACCCAGTACTTC.

The chain uses TRBV6-5 and TRBJ2-2; D is unclear. CDR1 is MNHEY, CDR2 SVGAGI, per germline. With 3 bases removed from V and 2 bases from J, the gap between germline ends came to 10 bases. This CDR3 contains 15 residues. The CDR3 nucleotides are TGTGCCAGCAGTTATCTGACAACTAACACCGGGGAGCTGTTTTTT. Its translation: CASSYLTTNTGELFF.

V usage is TRBV19 and J usage is TRBJ1-5; TRBD1 might be the D (5 bases). CDR1 is LNHDA and CDR2 is SQIVND in the germline V gene (reference sequence). Trimming cost V 3 bases and J 1 base, with 10 bases left between them. CDR3 length: 15 amino acids. The CDR3 DNA is TGTGCCAGTAGTATTCAGGGAACGAGCAATCAGCCCCAGCATTTT. This sequence encodes CASSIQGTSNQPQHF.

This chain uses TRBV27 with TRBJ2-2, with TRBD1 matching over 8 bases. CDR1 and CDR2 from the germline V gene are MNHEY and SMNVEV (reference sequence). The CDR3 is 16 amino acids. V shed 2 bases, J shed 1 base, and the junction held 3 bases outside the gene matches. As DNA, the CDR3 is TGTGCCAGCAGTTTACAACAGGGGGGGAACACCGGGGAGCTGTTTTTT. Residues: CASSLQQGGNTGELFF.

The gene calls are TRBV28 and TRBJ2-7, with D maybe TRBD1 (6 bases). The CDR3 runs to 13 residues. The V end was cut by 6 bases, the J end by 5 bases, with 14 bases between. The V gene's germline CDR1 is MDHEN and CDR2 SYDVKM. The chain's CDR3 is CASSSPGQDEQYF. As DNA, the CDR3 is TGTGCCAGCAGCTCCCCGGGACAAGACGAGCAGTACTTC.

CDR3 protein: CASSPGRANEQFF. CDR3 in DNA: TGTGCCAGCAGCCCCGGCAGGGCCAATGAGCAGTTCTTC. This sequence joins TRBV11-2 and TRBJ2-1, with D perhaps TRBD1 (5 bases). Trimming removed 5 bases at V and 6 bases at J, with 11 bases between. CDR3 size: 13 residues. Germline lookup yields CDR1 SGHAT and CDR2 FQNNGV.

This chain joins TRBV4-2 and TRBJ2-7, with TRBD1 identical over 9 bases. This CDR3 has 15 residues. Per germline, CDR1 LGHNA and CDR2 YNFKEQ. The V gene end was trimmed by 7 bases and the J gene end by 5 bases; junction bases not matched to a gene: 12. DNA for the CDR3: TGTGCCAGCAATGACCTCGGACAGGGGAACCACGAGCAGTACTTC. It encodes CASNDLGQGNHEQYF.

This chain joins TRBV6-5 and TRBJ1-1; no reliable D call. Germline loops: CDR1 MNHEY, CDR2 SVGAGI. V was pared by 6 bases and J by 1 base, with 9 bases between. The CDR3 loop spans 13 amino acids. CDR3 region: CASSPGRNTEAFF. The CDR3 coding sequence is TGTGCCAGCAGCCCCGGCAGGAACACTGAAGCTTTCTTT.

The genes are TRBV27 and TRBJ1-5; D is ambiguous. Germline CDR1 reads MNHEY; CDR2 reads SMNVEV (reference sequence). This CDR3 is built from 16 residues. Trimming stripped 3 bases from V and 0 bases from J, with 12 bases between. CDR3 region: CASSLDGPYSNQPQHF. The CDR3 nucleotides are TGTGCCAGCAGTTTGGACGGACCATATAGCAATCAGCCCCAGCATTTT.

J is TRBJ2-7 and V is TRBV6-1, with TRBD1 matching 7 bases. Germline values: CDR1 MNHNS, CDR2 SASEGT. The CDR3 spans 16 residues. V lost 2 bases to trimming and J lost 0 bases; unmatched junction nucleotides: 7. This chain's CDR3 is CASSEPTGSFSYEQYF. The CDR3 coding sequence is TGTGCCAGCAGTGAACCGACAGGGAGCTTCTCCTACGAGCAGTACTTC.

CDR3 in DNA: TGTGCCAGCAGTTTAAGGGACAGGGGCCGAAAGTGGGGCAATCAGCCCCAGCATTTT. This gives the protein CASSLRDRGRKWGNQPQHF. The rearrangement links TRBV27 to TRBJ1-5; 10 bases map to TRBD1. Germline CDR1 and CDR2: MNHEY and SMNVEV (reference sequence). The CDR3 runs to 19 residues. V shed 2 bases and J 2 bases; nucleotides not matched to a gene: 12.

The chain is built from TRBV15 and TRBJ1-6; 8 bases line up with TRBD1. CDR1 is LNHNV, CDR2 YYDKDF, per germline (reference sequence). The V gene end was trimmed by 3 bases and the J gene end by 6 bases; junction bases not matched to a gene: 4. This CDR3 is 15 amino acids long. The CDR3 DNA is TGTGCCACCAGCAGGGACAGGGACGGTAATTCACCCCTCCACTTT. It encodes CATSRDRDGNSPLHF.

V and J are TRBV19 and TRBJ1-1; D remains ambiguous. CDR1 is LNHDA and CDR2 is SQIVND in the germline V gene (reference sequence). This CDR3 region has 19 residues. Trimming left V 7 bases short and J 5 bases short, with 32 bases between. CDR3 bases: TGTGCCAGTAATTCTATACACGGAGGGTCTCACTCTCTGGTGACTGAAGCTTTCTTT. This encodes CASNSIHGGSHSLVTEAFF.

Relative to its sample, this clone is medium-sized. The chain has TRBV5-1 and TRBJ1-2; TRBD1 aligns across 8 bases. Germline loops: CDR1 SGHRS, CDR2 YFSETQ. The CDR3 sequence is 14 residues long. V was clipped by 0 bases and J by 4 bases; unmatched bases: 2. CDR3: CASSLAGTGYGYTF. For the CDR3, the DNA is TGCGCCAGCAGCTTGGCCGGGACAGGCTATGGCTACACCTTC.